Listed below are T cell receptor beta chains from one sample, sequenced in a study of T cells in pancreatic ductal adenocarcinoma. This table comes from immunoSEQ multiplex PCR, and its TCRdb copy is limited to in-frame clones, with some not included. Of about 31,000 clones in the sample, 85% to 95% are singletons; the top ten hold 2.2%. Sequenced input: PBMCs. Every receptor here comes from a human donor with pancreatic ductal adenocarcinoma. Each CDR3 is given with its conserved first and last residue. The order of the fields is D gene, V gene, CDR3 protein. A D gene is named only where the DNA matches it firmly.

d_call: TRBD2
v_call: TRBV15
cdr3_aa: CATSRRVTSGRRSEQFF

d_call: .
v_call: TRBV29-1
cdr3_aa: CSVSSGAGEKLFF

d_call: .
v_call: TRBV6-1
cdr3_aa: CASIKIGLNYGYTF

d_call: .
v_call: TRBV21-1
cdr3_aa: CASSNFTTYNEQFF

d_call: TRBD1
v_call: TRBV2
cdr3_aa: CASRRPGQNYGYTF

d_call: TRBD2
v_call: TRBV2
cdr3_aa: CASRRDSGGGGYEQYF

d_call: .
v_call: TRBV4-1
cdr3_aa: CASGRQGSGDTEAFF

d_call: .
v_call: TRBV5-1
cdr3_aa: CASSTLYWTDEAFF

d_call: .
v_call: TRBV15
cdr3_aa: CATSRETGGSYTF

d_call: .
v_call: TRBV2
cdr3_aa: CASSERGTPTYEQYF

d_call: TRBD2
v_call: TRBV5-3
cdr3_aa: CARSLAGEGEGWNTGELFF

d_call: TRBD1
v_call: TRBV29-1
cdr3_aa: CSVEVLTPRTGEGYTF

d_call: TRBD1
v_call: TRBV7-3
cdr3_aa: CASSRGTGDSYEQYF

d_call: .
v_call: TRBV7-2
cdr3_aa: CASSFLETQYF

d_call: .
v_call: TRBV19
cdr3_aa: CATSGWENEQYF

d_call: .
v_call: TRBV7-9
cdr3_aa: CASSPVVGTGNTGELFF

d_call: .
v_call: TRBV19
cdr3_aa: CRKGGQGGELFF

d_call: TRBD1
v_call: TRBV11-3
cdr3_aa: CASSIQGYEQYF

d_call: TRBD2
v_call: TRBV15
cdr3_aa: CATSSRTSGDYNEQFF

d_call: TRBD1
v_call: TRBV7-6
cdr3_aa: CASSLERTGNTYEQYF

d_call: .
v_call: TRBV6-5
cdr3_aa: CASSQISSYEQYF

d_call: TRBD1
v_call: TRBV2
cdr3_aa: CASMNPGQGRETQYF

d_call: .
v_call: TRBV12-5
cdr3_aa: CASGLTGREKLFF

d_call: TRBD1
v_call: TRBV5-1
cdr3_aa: CASSFEGQGFNSYEQYF

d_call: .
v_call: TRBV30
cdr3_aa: CAWSVGGAPYEQYF

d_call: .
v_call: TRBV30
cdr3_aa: CAWSSRSQPQHF

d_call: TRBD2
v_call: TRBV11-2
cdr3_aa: CASSSSGTPREQYF

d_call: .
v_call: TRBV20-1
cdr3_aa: CSARLVEKLFF

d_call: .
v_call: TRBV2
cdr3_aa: CASRAGSSYEQYF

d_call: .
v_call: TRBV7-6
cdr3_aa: CASSYSDRDQPQHF

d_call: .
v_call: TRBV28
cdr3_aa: CASKYGMSEKLFF

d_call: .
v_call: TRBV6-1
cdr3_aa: CASSETWNEQYF

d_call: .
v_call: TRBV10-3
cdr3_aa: CAISRTGPGLGEQYF

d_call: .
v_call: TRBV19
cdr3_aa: CASSRGSLPNQPQHF

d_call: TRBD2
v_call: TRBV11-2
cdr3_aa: CASSPGLAGASYEQYF

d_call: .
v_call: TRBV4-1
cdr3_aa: CASSQDQGSGGYFMSGYTF

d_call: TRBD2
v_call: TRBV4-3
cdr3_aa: CASSHQWTSGSYNEQFF

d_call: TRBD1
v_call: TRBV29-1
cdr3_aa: CSADRPGQGYGYTF

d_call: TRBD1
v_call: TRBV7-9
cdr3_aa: CASSLLRAGGNTF

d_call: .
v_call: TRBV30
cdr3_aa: CAWGSTFGNSPLHF

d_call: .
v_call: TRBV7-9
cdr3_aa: CASSHGWWSSYEQYF

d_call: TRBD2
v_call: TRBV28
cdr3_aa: CASSPIIASGRESYNEQFF

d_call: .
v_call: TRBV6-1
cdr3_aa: CASSVEAQTYNEQFF

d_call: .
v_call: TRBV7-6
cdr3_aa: CASSFGTASTDTQYF